These 11 T cell receptor beta chains came from one sample sequenced in a study of blood T cell repertoires in COVID-19. Clones were read by immunoSEQ multiplex PCR, and TCRdb kept only the in-frame ones, dropping some. The repertoire holds roughly 68,000 clones, with about four fifths as singletons. The specimen sequenced was peripheral blood. Every receptor here comes from a man aged 50 to 59 with active COVID-19.

This clone was seen just once. The rearrangement uses TRBV5-6 and TRBJ2-7; TRBD1 agrees at 11 bases. Germline V lookup: CDR1 SGHDT, CDR2 YYEEEE. The J segment lost 4 bases and the V segment lost 3 bases, leaving 3 bases of the junction unmatched. CDR3 size: 14 residues. Here the CDR3 DNA reads TGTGCCAGCAGCTCATGGGACAGGGGGTACGAGCAGTACTTC. This encodes CASSSWDRGYEQYF.

The J gene is TRBJ2-3, the V gene TRBV13; 9 bases align to TRBD2. With V trimmed by 5 bases and J by 8 bases, 23 bases remained unmatched. CDR1 and CDR2 (germline): PRHDT, FYEKMQ (reference sequence). The CDR3 covers 19 residues. CDR3: CASSPHAGGPVVGKVTQYF. As DNA, the CDR3 is TGTGCCAGCAGCCCACATGCGGGAGGGCCGGTCGTCGGAAAGGTTACGCAGTATTTT.

This sequence joins TRBV3-1 (or the pseudogene TRBV3-2) and TRBJ2-2; TRBD2 agrees at 8 bases. CDR1 is LGHDT and CDR2 is YNNKEL in the germline V gene (reference sequence). This CDR3 spans 18 amino acids. J was trimmed by 5 bases and V by 1 base; bases with no gene match: 12. DNA of the CDR3: TGTGCCAGCAGCCAAGGGAGGTGGGGACTAGGATCGACCGGGGAGCTGTTTTTT. Translated: CASSQGRWGLGSTGELFF.

This sequence joins TRBV30 and TRBJ1-1, with unresolved D. The V and J ends lost 3 bases and 6 bases respectively, with 8 bases between them. CDR3 length: 11 amino acids. The germline gives CDR1 GTSNPN, CDR2 SVGIG (reference sequence). The CDR3 region has the DNA TGTGCCTGGAGGGCTAGCTCTGAAGCTTTCTTT. This gives the protein CAWRASSEAFF.

The rearrangement uses TRBV19 and TRBJ1-2, with 9 nucleotides matching TRBD1. V gave up 5 bases and J gave up 8 bases; unmatched junction bases: 9. Germline V gene data show CDR1 as LNHDA and CDR2 as SQIVND (reference sequence). This CDR3 region has 14 residues. In DNA form, the CDR3 reads TGTGCCAGTAGTCCCCGCGGACAGGGGCAAGGCTACACCTTC. Its translation is CASSPRGQGQGYTF.

This clone occurred once. This chain links TRBV11-2 with TRBJ2-2, with D unclear. The germline V and J ends were trimmed by 1 base and 4 bases, with 4 bases remaining between them. CDR3 size: 13 residues. Germline V lookup: CDR1 SGHAT, CDR2 FQNNGV. The CDR3 sequence is CASSLALTGELFF. In nucleotides, the CDR3 is TGTGCCAGCAGCTTAGCTCTCACCGGGGAGCTGTTTTTT.

The J gene is TRBJ2-7, the V gene TRBV3-1 (or the pseudogene TRBV3-2), with D maybe TRBD2 (5 bases). The germline V gene encodes CDR1 LGHDT and CDR2 YNNKEL (reference sequence). V was trimmed by 2 bases and J by 3 bases, leaving 17 bases between them. The CDR3 totals 16 residues. CDR3 protein: CASSQWVSGRSYEQYF. In nucleotides, the CDR3 is TGTGCCAGCAGCCAATGGGTAAGCGGCAGGAGCTACGAGCAGTACTTC.

This clone was observed a single time. The rearrangement uses TRBV9 and TRBJ2-5, with TRBD2 matching over 9 bases. Germline CDR1 is SGDLS and CDR2 is YYNGEE. Trimming took 0 bases from V and 5 from J; bases not matched to a gene: 11. The CDR3 is 17 residues long. The CDR3 sequence: CASSVGASGAQGETQYF. The CDR3 coding sequence is TGTGCCAGCAGCGTAGGGGCTAGCGGGGCCCAGGGGGAGACCCAGTACTTC. Full variable domain (remainder filled in from reference TRBV9 and TRBJ2-5): DSGVTQTPKHLITATGQRVTLRCSPRSGDLSVYWYQQSLDQGLQFLIQYYNGEERAKGNILERFSAQQFPDLHSELNLSSLELGDSALYFCASSVGASGAQGETQYFGPGTRLLVL.

The chain employs TRBV9 and TRBJ1-6; 7 nucleotides align to TRBD1. CDR3 length: 16 residues. Losses at the gene ends were 4 bases for V and 8 bases for J; bases not matched to a gene: 12. Per the germline V gene, CDR1 is SGDLS and CDR2 is YYNGEE. CDR3 DNA: TGTGCCAGCAGCACATTTGATACAGGGGAGGATTCACCCCTCCACTTT. Its translation is CASSTFDTGEDSPLHF.

The V call is TRBV19, the J call TRBJ2-1; 11 bases are a match to TRBD1. The V gene end was trimmed by 7 bases and the J gene end by 6 bases; junction bases not matched to a gene: 11. Germline V gene data show CDR1 as LNHDA and CDR2 as SQIVND (reference sequence). The CDR3 length is 16 residues. DNA of the CDR3: TGTGCCAGTAAAGGCGCCCTGGGGACAGGGGGCAATGAGCAGTTCTTC. It yields the protein CASKGALGTGGNEQFF. Full variable domain (rest looked up from reference TRBV19 and TRBJ2-1): DGGITQSPKYLFRKEGQNVTLSCEQNLNHDAMYWYRQDPGQGLRLIYYSQIVNDFQKGDIAEGYSVSREKKESFPLTVTSAQKNPTAFYLCASKGALGTGGNEQFFGPGTRLTVL.

Here the CDR3 reads CASSLVELISPLHF. DNA of the CDR3: TGTGCCAGCAGCTTGGTTGAGTTAATTTCACCCCTCCACTTT. The V and J genes are TRBV5-8 and TRBJ1-6; D is undetermined. The CDR3 has 14 amino acids. The V gene lost 0 bases and the J gene lost 9 bases, with 10 bases spanning the gap. Per germline, CDR1 SGHTS and CDR2 YDEGEE.